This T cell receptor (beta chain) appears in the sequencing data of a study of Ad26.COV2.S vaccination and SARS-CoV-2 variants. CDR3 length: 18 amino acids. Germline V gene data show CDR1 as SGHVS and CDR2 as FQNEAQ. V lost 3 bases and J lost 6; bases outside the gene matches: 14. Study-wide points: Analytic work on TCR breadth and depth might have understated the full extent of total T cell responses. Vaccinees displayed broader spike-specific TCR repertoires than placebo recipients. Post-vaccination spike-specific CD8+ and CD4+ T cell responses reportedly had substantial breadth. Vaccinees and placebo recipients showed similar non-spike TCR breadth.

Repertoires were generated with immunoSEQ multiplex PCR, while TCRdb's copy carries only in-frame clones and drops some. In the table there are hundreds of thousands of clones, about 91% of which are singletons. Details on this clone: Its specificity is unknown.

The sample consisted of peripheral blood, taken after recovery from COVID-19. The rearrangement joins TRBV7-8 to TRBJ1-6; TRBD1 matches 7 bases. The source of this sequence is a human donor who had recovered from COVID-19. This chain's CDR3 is CASSFGTETLQGNSPLHF. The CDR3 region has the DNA TGTGCCAGCAGCTTCGGGACAGAAACCCTCCAGGGTAATTCACCCCTCCACTTT. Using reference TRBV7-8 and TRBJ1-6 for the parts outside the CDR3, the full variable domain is GAGVSQSPRYKVAKRGQDVALRCDPISGHVSLFWYQQALGQGPEFLTYFQNEAQLDKSGLPSDRFFAERPEGSVSTLKIQRTQQEDSAVYLCASSFGTETLQGNSPLHFGNGTRLTVT.